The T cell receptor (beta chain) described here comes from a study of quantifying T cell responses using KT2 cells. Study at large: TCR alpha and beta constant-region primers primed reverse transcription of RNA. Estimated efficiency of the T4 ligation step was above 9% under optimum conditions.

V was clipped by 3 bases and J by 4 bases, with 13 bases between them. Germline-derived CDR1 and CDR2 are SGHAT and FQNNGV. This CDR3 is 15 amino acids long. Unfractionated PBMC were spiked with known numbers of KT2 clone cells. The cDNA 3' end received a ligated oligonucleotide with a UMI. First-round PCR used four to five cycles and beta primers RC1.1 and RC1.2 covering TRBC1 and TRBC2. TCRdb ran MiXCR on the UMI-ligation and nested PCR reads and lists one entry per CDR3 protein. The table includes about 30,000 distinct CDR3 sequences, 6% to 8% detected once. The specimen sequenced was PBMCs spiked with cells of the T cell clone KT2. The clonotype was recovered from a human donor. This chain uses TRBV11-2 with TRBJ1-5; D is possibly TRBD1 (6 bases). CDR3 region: CASSLMTGGNQPQHF. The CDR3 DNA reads TGTGCCAGCAGCTTGATGACAGGTGGAAATCAGCCCCAGCATTTT.